These 9 T cell receptor beta chains were sequenced from one sample in a study of shared clonotypes between healthy human individuals (TCRdb year 2020). The library was produced with the immunoSEQ multiplex PCR assay. TCRdb stores this immuneACCESS table with in-frame sequences only. Part of the clones is absent; in the studies checked, under half of the shortfall reflects unresolved V genes, and no reason is known for the rest. This sample comprises approximately 1,500,000 clones, 95% to 99% of them detected only once. Jointly, the top ten make up around 0.47% of the sample. Input material: naive CD4+ T cells sorted from blood. What the cell subset or site label conveys for this sample: CD45RA+ positively selected. These receptors came from a man aged 30 to 39 in good health.

About this clone: Other nucleotide sequences from this sample produce the same CDR3. The chain recombines TRBV18 with TRBJ2-3, with 8 bases lining up with TRBD1. Unmatched junction bases numbered 0, after V lost 3 bases and J lost 1 base. The CDR3 is 14 residues long. CDR1 and CDR2 (germline): KGHSH, LQKENI. Here the CDR3 reads CASSPTGGTDTQYF. For the CDR3, the DNA is TGTGCCAGCTCACCGACAGGGGGCACAGATACGCAGTATTTT.

This chain links TRBV5-4 with TRBJ1-1; D possibly corresponds to TRBD1 (6 bases). The germline CDR1 and CDR2 sequences are SGHNT and YYREEE (reference sequence). The CDR3 consists of 17 residues. Trimming shortened V by 2 bases and J by 1 base, and 18 bases separated the two germline ends. CDR3: CASSLFIGQGPNTEAFF. In DNA form, the CDR3 reads TGTGCCAGCAGCTTATTCATTGGCCAGGGGCCGAACACTGAAGCTTTCTTT.

The J gene is TRBJ1-2, the V gene TRBV5-4; 7 nucleotides match TRBD1. Germline loops: CDR1 SGHNT, CDR2 YYREEE (reference sequence). The CDR3 covers 12 residues. J gave up 8 bases and V 3 bases, and 4 bases lay outside the gene matches. CDR3 loop: CASSSRQGGYTF. The CDR3 DNA is TGTGCCAGCAGCTCGCGACAGGGAGGCTACACCTTC.

J is TRBJ1-1 and V is TRBV5-4; D remains ambiguous. V lost 2 bases and J 3 bases, leaving 8 bases between the germline ends. There are 13 residues in the CDR3. Per germline, CDR1 SGHNT and CDR2 YYREEE (reference sequence). CDR3 loop: CASSFDMDTEAFF. The DNA for the CDR3 is TGTGCCAGCAGCTTTGACATGGACACTGAAGCTTTCTTT.

The chain uses TRBV29-1 and TRBJ2-5; 7 bases map to TRBD1. Germline CDR1 and CDR2: SQVTM and ANQGSEA. The CDR3 consists of 12 residues. V shed 6 bases, J shed 2 bases, and the junction held 3 bases outside the gene matches. In DNA form, the CDR3 reads TGCAGCGTGACAGGGTTTCAAGAGACCCAGTACTTC. As protein: CSVTGFQETQYF.

In the case of this clone: The junction departs from the called germline gene at one end, perhaps through a read error. The chain uses TRBV19 and TRBJ2-1; unclear D gene. Germline V gene lookup returns CDR1 LNHDA and CDR2 SQIVND (reference sequence). This CDR3 contains 16 residues. The CDR3 loop reads CASSTKTTLPYSEQFF. Written as DNA, the CDR3 is TGTGCCAGTAGTACGAAGACCACGCTTCCTTACAGTGAGCAGTTCTTC. Full variable domain (outside the CDR3, taken from reference TRBV19 and TRBJ2-1): DGGITQSPKYLFRKEGQNVTLSCEQNLNHDAMYWYRQDPGQGLRLIYYSQIVNDFQKGDIAEGYSVSREKKESFPLTVTSAQKNPTAFYLCASSTKTTLPYSEQFFGPGTRLTVL.

The J gene is TRBJ2-7, the V gene TRBV7-8, with 7 bases aligning to TRBD1. This CDR3 contains 14 residues. With 3 bases clipped from V and 6 bases from J, the junction kept 8 bases outside the gene matches. Germline V gives CDR1 SGHVS, CDR2 FQNEAQ. The CDR3 protein is CASSFLTGVTEQYF. The CDR3 nucleotides are TGTGCCAGCAGCTTTTTAACAGGGGTAACCGAGCAGTACTTC. Using reference TRBV7-8 and TRBJ2-7 for the parts outside the CDR3, the full variable domain is GAGVSQSPRYKVAKRGQDVALRCDPISGHVSLFWYQQALGQGPEFLTYFQNEAQLDKSGLPSDRFFAERPEGSVSTLKIQRTQQEDSAVYLCASSFLTGVTEQYFGPGTRLTVT.

This chain connects TRBV7-8 to TRBJ2-2; 7 nucleotides align to TRBD1. Germline V lookup: CDR1 SGHVS, CDR2 FQNEAQ. This CDR3 spans 15 amino acids. J was trimmed by 4 bases and V by 5 bases; bases with no gene match: 7. This chain's CDR3 is CASSMTGSRTGELFF. The CDR3 DNA reads as TGTGCCAGCAGCATGACAGGGTCGCGCACCGGGGAGCTGTTTTTT.

The chain has TRBV4-2 and TRBJ2-7; 11 bases match TRBD2. Losses at the gene ends were 4 bases for V and 6 bases for J; bases not matched to a gene: 8. CDR1 is LGHNA and CDR2 is YNFKEQ in the germline V gene. There are 15 residues in the CDR3. The CDR3 DNA follows: TGTGCCAGCAGCCGAGGGACTAGCGGACTTGTCGAGCAGTACTTC. It translates to CASSRGTSGLVEQYF.